This T cell receptor (beta chain) is from a study of T cell repertoires in cytomegalovirus infection. Whole-study context: Shared public TCR beta signatures pointed to both CMV infection and a matching HLA type. Study findings and constraints: The ex vivo response was dominated by HLA-C-restricted CMV-specific TCR beta clonotypes.

In TCRdb, the reads were re-called with MiXCR into one record per CDR3 protein. The table lists approximately 770,000 distinct CDR3 sequences, just under 30% of them singletons, with around 13% in the top ten. The V gene end was trimmed by 0 bases and the J gene end by 2 bases; junction bases not matched to a gene: 4. The CDR3 consists of 15 residues. Germline V CDR1 and CDR2: MNHEY, SMNVEV (reference sequence). This clonotype appeared many times. Its antigen is undetermined. Sequences were derived from cultured CD8+ T cells from PBMCs, sampled from culture after CMV antigen stimulation. The chain links TRBV27 to TRBJ2-7, with 7 positions matching TRBD1. This sequence was found in a human donor in good health (CMV status not recorded). Some clones in this sample may be carry-over from other donors' samples. CDR3 sequence: CASSLSKTGPYEQYF. CDR3 DNA: TGTGCCAGCAGTTTATCGAAGACAGGGCCCTACGAGCAGTACTTC.